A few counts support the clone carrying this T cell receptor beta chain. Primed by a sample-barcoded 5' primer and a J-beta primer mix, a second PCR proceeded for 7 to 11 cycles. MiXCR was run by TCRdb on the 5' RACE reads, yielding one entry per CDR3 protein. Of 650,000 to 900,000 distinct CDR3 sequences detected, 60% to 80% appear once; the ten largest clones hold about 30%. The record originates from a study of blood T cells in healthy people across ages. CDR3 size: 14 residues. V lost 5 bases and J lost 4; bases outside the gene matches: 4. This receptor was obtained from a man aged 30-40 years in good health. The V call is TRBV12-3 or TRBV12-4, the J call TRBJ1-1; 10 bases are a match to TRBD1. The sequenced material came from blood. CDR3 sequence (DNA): TGTGCCAGCAGTCCCCGGGACAGGGGCACTGAAGCTTTCTTT. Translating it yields CASSPRDRGTEAFF.